Below are 30 T cell receptor beta chains sequenced from a single sample in a study of blood T cells in healthy people across ages. A J-beta primer mix and a sample-barcoded 5' primer were used in a second PCR of about 6 to 12 cycles. TCRdb recomputed calls from the 5' RACE reads with MiXCR, one row per CDR3 protein. The sample shows about 1.5 million distinct CDR3 sequences, approximately 43% of them seen only once. Input material: blood. The receptors stem from a woman aged 18-30 years in good health.

The rearrangement joins TRBV4-1 to TRBJ2-5, with D unclear. Germline loops: CDR1 MGHRA, CDR2 YSYEKL. Trimming stripped 0 bases from V and 11 bases from J, with 22 bases between. The CDR3 totals 16 residues. CDR3 DNA: TGCGCCAGCAGCCAAGACCTGGCACCCAGCTACAATGAGCAGTACTTC. Translation: CASSQDLAPSYNEQYF.

This chain joins TRBV5-8 and TRBJ2-4, with TRBD2 as a possible D gene (5 bases). This CDR3 is 15 amino acids long. Trimming removed 4 bases at V and 1 base at J, with 12 bases between. Per germline, CDR1 SGHTS and CDR2 YDEGEE. The CDR3 DNA follows: TGTGCCAGCAGCACCACGAGGGTGGCCAAAAACATTCAGTACTTC. Amino acid sequence: CASSTTRVAKNIQYF.

The chain couples TRBV27 to TRBJ2-3; D call uncertain. The CDR3 contains 13 residues. Looked up from germline, CDR1 is MNHEY and CDR2 is SMNVEV (reference sequence). Trimming cost V 5 bases and J 6 bases, with 12 bases left between them. CDR3 nucleotide sequence: TGTGCCAGCAGTGTAACGGGTCTGGATACGCAGTATTTT. As protein: CASSVTGLDTQYF.

With respect to this clonotype: Sequence at one end of the junction differs from germline and may be a read error. V gene TRBV6-2 or TRBV6-3 combines with J gene TRBJ1-2, with no clear D. This CDR3 has 14 amino acids. Per the germline V gene, CDR1 is MNHEY and CDR2 is SVGEGT. The CDR3 sequence: CASTRVRHDYGCTF. CDR3 bases: TGTGCCAGCACCCGCGTGAGACACGACTATGGCTGCACCTTC.

V gene TRBV4-2 combines with J gene TRBJ1-6; the D gene is possibly TRBD1 (5 bases). The germline V and J ends were trimmed by 4 bases and 0 bases, with 13 bases remaining between them. Germline CDR1 and CDR2: LGHNA and YNFKEQ. There are 17 residues in the CDR3. The CDR3 bases are TGTGCCAGCAGCCGTTTCACAGGCGACTCCTATAATTCACCCCTCCACTTT. Encoded protein: CASSRFTGDSYNSPLHF.

The genes are TRBV21-1 and TRBJ2-1; the table calls TRBD2, which could not be checked here. TRBV21-1 is labeled a pseudogene. The CDR3 is 16 residues long. The CDR3 DNA is TGTGCCAGCAGCGAACCGGGACTAGCGCTTTACAATGAGCAGTTCTTC. Translating it yields CASSEPGLALYNEQFF.

The chain combines TRBV10-3 with TRBJ1-3; 8 nucleotides agree with TRBD1. V dropped 0 bases and J dropped 4; count of bases not matched to a gene: 2. This CDR3 region has 15 residues. Germline-derived CDR1 and CDR2 are ENHRY and SYGVKD. CDR3 amino acids: CAISESDRAGNTIYF. The CDR3 region has the DNA TGTGCCATCAGTGAGTCGGACAGGGCAGGAAACACCATATATTTT.

The chain recombines TRBV9 with TRBJ2-7; either TRBD1 or TRBD2 may supply D (5 bases each). V lost 2 bases, J lost 7 bases, and 16 bases lay in between. This CDR3 comprises 14 residues. Germline CDR1 is SGDLS and CDR2 is YYNGEE. CDR3 sequence (DNA): TGTGCCAGCAGCGTCTGGGACGGTTACAATGAGCAGTACTTC. Translation gives CASSVWDGYNEQYF.

This clonotype was detected only a few times. J is TRBJ1-1 and V is TRBV7-3, with TRBD1 matching over 7 bases. The CDR3 has 15 amino acids. Germline V lookup: CDR1 SGHTA, CDR2 FQGTGA. Trimming at V came to 0 bases and at J to 0 bases, leaving 1 base not matched to a gene. CDR3 sequence: CASSLTTGLNTEAFF. Here the CDR3 DNA reads TGTGCCAGCAGCTTAACGACAGGGCTGAACACTGAAGCTTTCTTT.

V usage is TRBV7-2 and J usage is TRBJ2-4; either TRBD1 or TRBD2 may fit D (5 bases each). CDR1 is SGHTA and CDR2 is FQGNSA in the germline V gene. CDR3 length: 15 amino acids. Trimming removed 5 bases from V and 13 bases from J, with 24 bases in between. CDR3 amino acids: CASSPIWTLLGEQYF. CDR3 bases: TGTGCCAGCAGCCCAATTTGGACTCTCCTGGGGGAGCAGTACTTC.

This clonotype has more than one count but fewer than ten. This sequence joins TRBV20-1 and TRBJ1-1, with D possibly TRBD1 on 5 matching bases. CDR3 size: 12 residues. The germline V gene encodes CDR1 DFQATT and CDR2 SNEGSKA (reference sequence). Trimming pared 5 bases from V and 2 bases from J, leaving 9 bases between. As DNA, the CDR3 is TGCAGTGCTTCTCAGGGTAACACTGAAGCTTTCTTT. Translation gives CSASQGNTEAFF.

The genes are TRBV12-5 and TRBJ2-1; D uncertain. This CDR3 has 12 residues. The germline gives CDR1 LGHNT, CDR2 FRNRAP. Trimming took off 1 base at V and 7 bases at J, with 5 bases between the two ends. The CDR3 is CASGLDGNEQFF. The CDR3 DNA is TGTGCTAGTGGTTTGGACGGGAATGAGCAGTTCTTC.

As concerns this clonotype: One end of the junction fails to match germline, which may point to a read error. This rearrangement joins TRBV10-1 to TRBJ2-7; D remains unclear. Germline assignment: CDR1 WNHNN and CDR2 SYGVQD (reference sequence). The CDR3 totals 14 residues. The CDR3 bases are TGCGCCAGCAGACCAGACACGAGCTCCTACGAGCAGTATTTC. Translation gives CASRPDTSSYEQYF.

With regard to this clonotype: One end of the junction fails to match germline, which may point to a read error. The chain recombines TRBV10-3 with TRBJ2-5; a weak D match, TRBD2 (5 bases). Germline V gives CDR1 ENHRY, CDR2 SYGVKD. CDR3 length: 15 residues. The CDR3 sequence: CAISWDWEPEETQDF. In nucleotides, the CDR3 is TGTGCCATTTCATGGGATTGGGAGCCGGAGGAGACCCAGGACTTC.

The gene calls are TRBV25-1 and TRBJ1-5, with 9 bases fitting TRBD1. Trimming at V came to 3 bases and at J to 2 bases, leaving 8 bases not matched to a gene. The CDR3 is 17 residues long. Germline CDR1 MGHDK, CDR2 SYGVNS. The CDR3 DNA reads TGTGCCAGCAGTGAGAGCGGACAGGGGAAGGGCAATCAGCCCCAGCATTTT. Translated, it gives CASSESGQGKGNQPQHF.

Many counts were recorded for this clonotype. This chain links TRBV4-3 with TRBJ2-3, with TRBD2 identical over 11 bases. With V trimmed by 1 base and J by 1 base, 1 base remained unmatched. CDR1 and CDR2 from the germline V gene are LGHNA and YSLEER. The CDR3 runs to 16 residues. CDR3 protein: CASSQVTSGGTDTQYF. CDR3 coding DNA: TGCGCCAGCAGCCAAGTGACTAGCGGGGGCACAGATACGCAGTATTTT.

This sequence joins TRBV12-3 or TRBV12-4 and TRBJ2-1, with a tentative D call TRBD2 (5 bases). The better agreement between TRBJ2-7 and the DNA end casts doubt on the J call. This CDR3 is 15 amino acids long. DNA for the CDR3: TGTGCCAGCAGTGGACTTGCGATCTCCTACAATGAGCAGTACTTC. This sequence encodes CASSGLAISYNEQYF.

The V call is TRBV7-6, the J call TRBJ2-3; no firm D call. CDR3 length: 12 amino acids. Trimming removed 4 bases from V and 14 bases from J, with 16 bases in between. CDR1 SGHVS and CDR2 FNYEAQ come from the germline V gene. CDR3 sequence reads: CASSSAAPGLYF. The CDR3 DNA reads TGTGCCAGCAGCTCAGCAGCCCCCGGGCTGTATTTT.

The chain uses TRBV4-3 and TRBJ2-7; the match to TRBD1 covers 7 bases. Germline CDR1 and CDR2: LGHNA and YSLEER. The CDR3 contains 16 residues. V shed 2 bases, J shed 0 bases, and the junction held 7 bases outside the gene matches. The CDR3 loop is CASSQTEGDSSYEQYF. In DNA form, the CDR3 reads TGCGCCAGCAGCCAAACAGAGGGGGACAGCTCCTACGAGCAGTACTTC.

This clonotype was counted many times. V and J are TRBV20-1 and TRBJ2-1, with D possibly TRBD1 on 5 matching bases. CDR1 and CDR2 from the germline V gene are DFQATT and SNEGSKA (reference sequence). This CDR3 contains 12 residues. V gave up 0 bases and J gave up 8 bases, with 8 bases separating them. CDR3 region: CSARDRVDEQFF. Written as DNA, the CDR3 is TGCAGTGCTAGAGACAGGGTAGATGAGCAGTTCTTC.

Here the CDR3 DNA reads TGCGCCAGCAGCCCTATAGCGACTAGCGGGGGTCGGTCAGATACGCAGTATTTT. This codes for CASSPIATSGGRSDTQYF. J is TRBJ2-3 and V is TRBV4-3, with TRBD2 matching 12 bases. Germline V lookup: CDR1 LGHNA, CDR2 YSLEER. The CDR3 contains 18 residues. The V gene end was trimmed by 4 bases and the J gene end by 4 bases; junction bases not matched to a gene: 12.

This CDR3 reads CASSPAGREKGAFF. The CDR3 DNA is TGTGCCAGCAGCCCAGCCGGCAGGGAGAAAGGAGCTTTCTTT. The chain is built from TRBV11-2 and TRBJ1-1, with D maybe TRBD1 (5 bases). Per the germline V gene, CDR1 is SGHAT and CDR2 is FQNNGV. Trimming took 5 bases from V and 10 from J, leaving 20 bases between them. The CDR3 runs to 14 residues.

This chain uses TRBV29-1 with TRBJ2-1, with 8 bases identical to TRBD2. V shed 6 bases and J 13 bases; nucleotides not matched to a gene: 17. Germline-derived CDR1 and CDR2 are SQVTM and ANQGSEA. This CDR3 region has 14 residues. The CDR3 DNA sequence: TGCAGCGTCGAACTAGCGGTGAGAGGAGAGACCCAGTTCTTC. Protein sequence: CSVELAVRGETQFF.

This chain uses TRBV20-1 with TRBJ1-1, with 7 bases fitting TRBD1. The CDR3 is 15 residues long. The ends lost 2 bases at V and 0 bases at J; junction bases unmatched: 6. CDR1 is DFQATT, CDR2 SNEGSKA, per germline (reference sequence). The CDR3, as DNA: TGCAGTGCTAGAAGGGACAGCCAACTGAACACTGAAGCTTTCTTT. It specifies CSARRDSQLNTEAFF.

The chain has TRBV6-6 and TRBJ1-1, with 9 bases aligning to TRBD1. With V trimmed by 2 bases and J by 5 bases, 6 bases remained unmatched. The CDR3 extends over 15 amino acids. Germline V gene data show CDR1 as MNHNY and CDR2 as SVGAGI (reference sequence). The CDR3 loop is CASSYPDRGETEAFF. Here the CDR3 DNA reads TGTGCCAGCAGTTACCCGGACAGGGGTGAAACTGAAGCTTTCTTT.

Only a few counts were recorded for this clonotype. The chain recombines TRBV7-9 with TRBJ2-7; TRBD1 agrees at 8 bases. Germline values: CDR1 SEHNR, CDR2 FQNEAQ (reference sequence). V dropped 5 bases and J dropped 3; count of bases not matched to a gene: 24. The CDR3 has 20 amino acids. In DNA, the CDR3 is TGTGCCAGCAGCCCGTCCAGACAGGGGCTAATCGTTGGTGATTTCTACGAGCAGTACTTC. Protein product: CASSPSRQGLIVGDFYEQYF.

V gene TRBV28 combines with J gene TRBJ2-1, with a possible D match to TRBD2 (6 bases). The germline V and J ends were trimmed by 7 bases and 7 bases, with 17 bases remaining between them. This CDR3 is built from 14 residues. Germline-derived CDR1 and CDR2 are MDHEN and SYDVKM. In DNA form, the CDR3 reads TGTGCCAGCACCCCCCCGGGGACTTGGAATGAGCAGTTCTTC. Amino acids: CASTPPGTWNEQFF.

CDR3 nucleotide sequence: TGTGCCAGCAGGACAGGGAAATTAAGGGAGCAGTTCTTC. Translated: CASRTGKLREQFF. The chain recombines TRBV28 with TRBJ2-1; 7 nucleotides align to TRBD1. CDR3 length: 13 residues. V gave up 6 bases and J gave up 10 bases; unmatched junction bases: 9. Germline V CDR1 and CDR2: MDHEN, SYDVKM.

This clonotype was recorded many times. For the CDR3, the DNA is TGTGCCAGCAGTTTTAACACAGGGGGCAGGAATGGCTACACCTTC. Its translation: CASSFNTGGRNGYTF. The gene calls are TRBV27 and TRBJ1-2; 9 nucleotides align to TRBD1. CDR1 and CDR2 from the germline V gene are MNHEY and SMNVEV (reference sequence). The CDR3 sequence is 15 residues long. V gave up 3 bases and J gave up 6 bases; unmatched junction bases: 8.

This clonotype has a single count. The chain has TRBV14 and TRBJ2-2; 8 nucleotides match TRBD1. The junction had 3 bases not matched to a gene; V was cut back by 3 bases and J by 6 bases. The CDR3 has 14 amino acids. CDR1 and CDR2 from the germline V gene are SGHDN and FVKESK. CDR3 amino acids: CASSHLQGAGELFF. In nucleotides, the CDR3 is TGTGCCAGCAGCCACCTACAGGGGGCCGGGGAGCTGTTTTTT.